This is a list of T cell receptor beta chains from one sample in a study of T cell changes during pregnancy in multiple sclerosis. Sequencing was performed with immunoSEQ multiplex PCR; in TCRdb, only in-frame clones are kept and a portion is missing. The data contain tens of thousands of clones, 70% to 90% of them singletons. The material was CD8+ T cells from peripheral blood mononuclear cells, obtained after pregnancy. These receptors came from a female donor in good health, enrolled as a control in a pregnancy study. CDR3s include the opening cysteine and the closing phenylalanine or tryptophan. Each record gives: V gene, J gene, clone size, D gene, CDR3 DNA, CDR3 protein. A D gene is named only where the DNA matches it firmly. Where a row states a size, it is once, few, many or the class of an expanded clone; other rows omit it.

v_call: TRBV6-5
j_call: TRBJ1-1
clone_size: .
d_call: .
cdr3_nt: TGTGCCAGCAGAATGTCGGGCACTGAAGCTTTCTTT
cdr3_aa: CASRMSGTEAFF

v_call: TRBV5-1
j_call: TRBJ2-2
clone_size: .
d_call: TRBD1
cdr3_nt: TGCGCCAGCAATCCGGACAGGGCGGCCGGGGAGCTGTTTTTT
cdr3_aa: CASNPDRAAGELFF

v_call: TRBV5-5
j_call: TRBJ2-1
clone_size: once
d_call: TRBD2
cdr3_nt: TGTGCCAGCAGTGATGGGACTAGCGGGGGGCAGAGCTCCTACAATGAGCAGTTCTTC
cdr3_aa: CASSDGTSGGQSSYNEQFF

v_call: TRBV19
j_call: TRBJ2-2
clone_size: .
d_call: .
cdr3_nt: TGTGCCAGTAGTAACCCAAGAGCGAACACCGGGGAGCTGTTTTTT
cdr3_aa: CASSNPRANTGELFF

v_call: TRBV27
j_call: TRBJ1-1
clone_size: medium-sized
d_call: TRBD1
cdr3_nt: TGTGCCAGCAGTCTCCGGGACAGGAACACTGAAGCTTTCTTT
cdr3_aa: CASSLRDRNTEAFF

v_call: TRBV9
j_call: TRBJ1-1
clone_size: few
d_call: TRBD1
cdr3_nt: TGTGCCAGCAGCGTGTACAGGGGTTCGAACACTGAAGCTTTCTTT
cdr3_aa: CASSVYRGSNTEAFF

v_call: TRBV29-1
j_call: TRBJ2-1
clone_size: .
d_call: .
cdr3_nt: TGCAGCGTTCCAGGTATCAATGAGCAGTTCTTC
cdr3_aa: CSVPGINEQFF

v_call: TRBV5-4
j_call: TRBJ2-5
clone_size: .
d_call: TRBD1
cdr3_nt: TGTGCCAGCAGCTTGGGACAGGGTGTGGAGACCCAGTACTTC
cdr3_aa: CASSLGQGVETQYF

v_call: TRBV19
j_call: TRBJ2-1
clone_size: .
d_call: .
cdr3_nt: TGTGCCAGTAGTATAGCCCTAGGTCGGAGGGTCAGTAACAATGAGCAGTTCTTC
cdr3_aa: CASSIALGRRVSNNEQFF

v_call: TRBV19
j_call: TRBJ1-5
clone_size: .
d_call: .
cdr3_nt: TGTGCCAGTAGTACGGACAACTATAGCAATCAGCCCCAGCATTTT
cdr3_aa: CASSTDNYSNQPQHF

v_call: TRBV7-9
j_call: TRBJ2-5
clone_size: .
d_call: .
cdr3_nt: TGTGCCAGCAGCATCACAGGGACAGAGACCCAGTACTTC
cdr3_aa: CASSITGTETQYF

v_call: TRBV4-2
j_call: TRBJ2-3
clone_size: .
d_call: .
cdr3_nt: TGTGCCAGCAGCCAAGATCGCGATCCGCAGTATTTT
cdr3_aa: CASSQDRDPQYF

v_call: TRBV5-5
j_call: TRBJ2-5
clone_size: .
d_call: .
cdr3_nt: TGTGCCAGCAGCTCGCTTTACCGGGACAACCACTTACAAGAGACCCAGTACTTC
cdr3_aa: CASSSLYRDNHLQETQYF

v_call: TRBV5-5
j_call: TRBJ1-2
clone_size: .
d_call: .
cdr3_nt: TGTGCCAGCAGCCCCGGGAGGGATTCCTACACCTTC
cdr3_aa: CASSPGRDSYTF

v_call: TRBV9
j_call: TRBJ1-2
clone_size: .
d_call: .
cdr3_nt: TGTGCCAGCAGCACCCCGCGGGGAGGCTACACCTTC
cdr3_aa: CASSTPRGGYTF

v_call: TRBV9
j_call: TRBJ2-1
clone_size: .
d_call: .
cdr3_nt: TGTGCCAGCAGCGTAGGGGGAGGGGGGGCCGCGTACAATGAGCAGTTCTTC
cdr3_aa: CASSVGGGGAAYNEQFF

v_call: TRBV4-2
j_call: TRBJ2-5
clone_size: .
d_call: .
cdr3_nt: TGTGCCAGCAGCCAAGGCGGCCTCCAAGAGACCCAGTACTTC
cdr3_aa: CASSQGGLQETQYF

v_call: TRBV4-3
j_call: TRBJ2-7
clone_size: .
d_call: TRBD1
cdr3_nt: TGCGCCAGCAGCCAAGAATTTGCAGGGGGTTACGAGCAGTACTTC
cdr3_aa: CASSQEFAGGYEQYF

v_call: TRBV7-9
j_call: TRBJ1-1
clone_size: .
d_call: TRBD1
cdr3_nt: TGTGCCAGCAGCCGGGAAACAGGGGTGGGGACTGAAGCTTTCTTT
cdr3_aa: CASSRETGVGTEAFF

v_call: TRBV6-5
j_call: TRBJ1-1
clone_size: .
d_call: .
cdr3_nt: TGTGCCAGCACTCTAACAGGGGAAGCTTTCTTT
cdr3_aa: CASTLTGEAFF

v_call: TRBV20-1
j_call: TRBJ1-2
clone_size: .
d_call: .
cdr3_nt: TGCAGTGCGAGACAGGGCTACACCTTC
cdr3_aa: CSARQGYTF

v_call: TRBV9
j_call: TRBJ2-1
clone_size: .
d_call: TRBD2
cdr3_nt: TGTGCCAGCAGCGTTACACTAGCGGGGGCCGTCAATGAGCAGTTCTTC
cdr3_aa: CASSVTLAGAVNEQFF

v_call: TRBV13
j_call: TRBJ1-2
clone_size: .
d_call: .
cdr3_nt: TGTGCCAGCAGCTTACCGAAGGACAGCGGCTATGGCTACACCTTC
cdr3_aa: CASSLPKDSGYGYTF

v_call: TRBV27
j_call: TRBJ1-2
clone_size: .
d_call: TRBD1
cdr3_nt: TGTGCCAGCAGCCGAGGGGGACAGGGGGCGCGGGGCTACACCTTC
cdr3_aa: CASSRGGQGARGYTF

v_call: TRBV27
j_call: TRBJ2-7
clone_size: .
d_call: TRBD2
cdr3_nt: TGTGCCAGCAGTTTGGGTAGCGGGGTGGCCTACGAGCAGTACTTC
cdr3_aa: CASSLGSGVAYEQYF

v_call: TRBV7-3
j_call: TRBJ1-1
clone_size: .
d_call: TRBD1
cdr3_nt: TGTGCCAGCAGCTTAGGCCAGGGGGCTGAAGCTTTCTTT
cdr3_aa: CASSLGQGAEAFF

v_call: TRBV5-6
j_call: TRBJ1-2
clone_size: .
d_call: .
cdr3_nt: TGTGCCAGCAGCTTGGGACAGAACCCCTATGGCTACACCTTC
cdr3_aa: CASSLGQNPYGYTF

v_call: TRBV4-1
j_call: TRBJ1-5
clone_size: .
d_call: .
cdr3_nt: TGCGCCAGCAGCCAAGTCGATGGAGTGCCCCAGCATTTT
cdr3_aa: CASSQVDGVPQHF

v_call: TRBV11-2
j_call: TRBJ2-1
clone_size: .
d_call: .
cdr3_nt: TGTGCCAGCAGCTGGGGGGGGCCGAACAATGAGCAGTTCTTC
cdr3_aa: CASSWGGPNNEQFF

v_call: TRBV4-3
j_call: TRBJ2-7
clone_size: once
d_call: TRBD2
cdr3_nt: TGCGCCAGCAGCCAAGTCGGGGGGAACTACGAGCAGTACTTC
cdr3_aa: CASSQVGGNYEQYF

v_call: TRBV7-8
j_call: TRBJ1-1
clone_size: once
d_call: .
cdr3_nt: TGTGCCAGCAGCTTAGAGGCAGGGGACACTGAAGCTTTCTTT
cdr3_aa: CASSLEAGDTEAFF

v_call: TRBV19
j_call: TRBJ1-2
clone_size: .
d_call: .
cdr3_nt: TGTGCCAGTAGTCCATCCCGGGGGAGCTATGGCTACACCTTC
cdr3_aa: CASSPSRGSYGYTF